This T cell receptor (beta chain) was recorded in a study of T-cell memory formation after mild COVID-19. This clonotype was observed at least ten times. TCRdb itself ran the 5' RACE reads through MiXCR, one entry per CDR3 protein. In the table there are about 360,000 distinct CDR3 sequences, under 15% of which are singletons. Trimming shortened V by 4 bases and J by 6 bases, and 13 bases separated the two germline ends. This CDR3 is 14 amino acids long. The receptor was isolated from a man younger than 30 who had mild COVID-19 (a few samples of this study predate the infection). Cell type and time point are not known. The chain links TRBV12-3 or TRBV12-4 to TRBJ1-5; no definite D call. What was sequenced was PBMCs or a T cell subset sorted from them (not recorded which). The CDR3 is CASSSRSFGQPQHF. The DNA for the CDR3 is TGTGCCAGCAGTTCCAGGAGTTTTGGTCAGCCCCAGCATTTT.